Each of the 22 T cell receptor beta chains below was sequenced from the same sample in a study of blood T cell repertoires in COVID-19. TCRdb keeps only in-frame clones here, not all; method: immunoSEQ multiplex PCR. The table has some 180,000 clones, approximately 85% seen once. The sequencing input was PBMCs or T cells enriched from blood (not recorded which). These receptors all stem from a middle-aged man who had recovered from COVID-19.

The V call is TRBV2, the J call TRBJ1-6; D call uncertain. The CDR3 sequence is 19 residues long. The V and J ends lost 2 bases and 0 bases respectively, with 17 bases between them. Germline CDR1 is SNHLY and CDR2 is FYNNEI. The CDR3 is CASSENWPGLSSYNSPLHF. Here the CDR3 DNA reads TGTGCCAGCAGTGAAAACTGGCCAGGCCTCAGCTCCTATAATTCACCCCTCCACTTT.

V usage is TRBV6-6 and J usage is TRBJ1-1; the D gene is possibly TRBD1 (6 bases). CDR3 length: 13 residues. Germline assignment: CDR1 MNHNY and CDR2 SVGAGI (reference sequence). V dropped 7 bases and J dropped 8 bases, with 17 bases sitting between them. The CDR3 is CASTQGGPTEAFF. In DNA, the CDR3 is TGTGCCAGCACCCAAGGGGGACCTACGGAAGCTTTCTTT.

This chain joins TRBV6-6 and TRBJ1-4; D may be TRBD1 (6 bases). Germline CDR1 MNHNY, CDR2 SVGAGI (reference sequence). This CDR3 is built from 14 residues. Trimming stripped 7 bases from V and 6 bases from J, with 15 bases between. The CDR3 is CASTRDKAHEKLFF. The CDR3 coding sequence is TGTGCCAGCACCCGGGACAAGGCCCATGAAAAACTGTTTTTT.

The chain couples TRBV30 to TRBJ2-7; TRBD2 aligns across 7 bases. V was pared by 5 bases and J by 2 bases, with 3 bases of the junction left unmatched. CDR1 GTSNPN and CDR2 SVGIG come from the germline V gene (reference sequence). The CDR3 is 12 amino acids. The CDR3 here is CAWGGLAYEQYF. For the CDR3, the DNA is TGTGCCTGGGGAGGACTAGCCTACGAGCAGTACTTC.

The V gene is TRBV7-8, the J gene TRBJ2-1, with 13 bases aligning to TRBD2. CDR3 length: 14 residues. Germline V gene sequence: CDR1 SGHVS, CDR2 FQNEAQ. V was clipped by 8 bases and J by 12 bases; unmatched bases: 10. The CDR3 reads CASVRTSGSLRQFF. CDR3 sequence (DNA): TGTGCCAGCGTAAGGACTAGCGGGAGTTTGAGGCAGTTCTTC.

The chain is built from TRBV7-8 and TRBJ2-3; D remains unclear. The CDR3 runs 15 residues. V was clipped by 1 base and J by 2 bases, with 10 bases between them. Germline CDR1 reads SGHVS; CDR2 reads FQNEAQ. The CDR3 sequence: CASSLGVTYTDTQYF. The CDR3 nucleotides are TGTGCCAGCAGCTTAGGTGTGACTTACACAGATACGCAGTATTTT.

The CDR3 reads CASSPPQSYEQYF. The CDR3 bases are TGTGCCAGCTCACCCCCACAGTCCTACGAGCAGTACTTC. The chain carries TRBV18 and TRBJ2-7; unclear D gene. Trimming shortened V by 3 bases and J by 1 base, and 7 bases separated the two germline ends. CDR3 length equals 13 residues. From germline, CDR1 is KGHSH and CDR2 LQKENI.

The chain recombines TRBV11-3 with TRBJ2-3; 7 bases are shared with TRBD2. With 3 bases clipped from V and 0 bases from J, the junction kept 6 bases outside the gene matches. The CDR3 contains 16 residues. Per the germline V gene, CDR1 is SGHNT and CDR2 is YENEEA. This CDR3 reads CASSFAGAGSTDTQYF. CDR3 DNA sequence: TGTGCCAGCAGCTTCGCGGGAGCGGGAAGCACAGATACGCAGTATTTT.

V gene TRBV3-1 (or the pseudogene TRBV3-2) combines with J gene TRBJ2-7, with 11 bases that match TRBD1. The CDR3 has 17 amino acids. Germline V gene lookup returns CDR1 LGHDT and CDR2 YNNKEL (reference sequence). V shed 4 bases, J shed 7 bases, and the junction held 15 bases outside the gene matches. CDR3 nucleotide sequence: TGTGCCAGCAGCCGACGAACTGGACAGGGGGCTTCTGAAGAGCAGTACTTC. It is translated as CASSRRTGQGASEEQYF.

The chain is built from TRBV19 and TRBJ2-7; the D gene is possibly TRBD2 (6 bases). Trimming cost V 4 bases and J 2 bases, with 15 bases left between them. CDR1 and CDR2 (germline): LNHDA, SQIVND (reference sequence). The length of the CDR3 is 15 residues. CDR3 nucleotide sequence: TGTGCCAGTAGTACCCGGGACTTACCACCCTACGAGCAGTACTTC. Translated: CASSTRDLPPYEQYF. The full variable domain, with the rest looked up from reference TRBV19 and TRBJ2-7, is DGGITQSPKYLFRKEGQNVTLSCEQNLNHDAMYWYRQDPGQGLRLIYYSQIVNDFQKGDIAEGYSVSREKKESFPLTVTSAQKNPTAFYLCASSTRDLPPYEQYFGPGTRLTVT.

In its sample, this clone was seen a few times. V is TRBV24-1 and J is TRBJ2-1; perhaps TRBD1 as D (6 bases). The CDR3 has 16 amino acids. The germline CDR1 and CDR2 sequences are KGHDR and SFDVKD. Trimming removed 0 bases at V and 8 bases at J, with 16 bases between. Written as DNA, the CDR3 is TGTGCCACCAGTGATTTGAAGGGGGTCAACGTCGATGAGCAGTTCTTC. This translates into CATSDLKGVNVDEQFF.

The chain links TRBV9 to TRBJ2-3; TRBD2 is a possible D gene (5 bases). V gave up 4 bases and J gave up 5 bases, with 14 bases separating them. This CDR3 is 14 amino acids long. From germline, CDR1 is SGDLS and CDR2 YYNGEE. DNA of the CDR3: TGTGCCAGCAGCCAAGCGGTTCAGAGAGATACGCAGTATTTT. The encoded protein is CASSQAVQRDTQYF.

This clone showed up just a few times. The chain couples TRBV30 to TRBJ1-6; 7 bases map to TRBD1. The length of the CDR3 is 15 residues. Germline values: CDR1 GTSNPN, CDR2 SVGIG (reference sequence). V lost 2 bases, J lost 14 bases, and 15 bases stayed unmatched. CDR3 coding DNA: TGTGCCTGGAGTAGGGACAGACTGAGACGCGGGGCCCTCCACTTT. Amino acid sequence: CAWSRDRLRRGALHF.

The chain links TRBV11-2 to TRBJ1-1; 8 bases line up with TRBD1. The CDR3 has 15 amino acids. Germline loops: CDR1 SGHAT, CDR2 FQNNGV. After removal of 5 bases from V and 5 bases from J, the junction contained 10 bases not matched to a gene. The DNA of the CDR3 is TGTGCCAGCAGCCCAAAGGGCCACAGGGGGACTGAAGCTTTCTTT. Translation: CASSPKGHRGTEAFF. Variable domain in full (rest from reference TRBV11-2 and TRBJ1-1): EAGVAQSPRYKIIEKRQSVAFWCNPISGHATLYWYQQILGQGPKLLIQFQNNGVVDDSQLPKDRFSAERLKGVDSTLKIQPAKLEDSAVYLCASSPKGHRGTEAFFGQGTRLTVV.

This rearrangement joins TRBV7-2 to TRBJ1-5; TRBD1 might be the D (6 bases). Trimming stripped 5 bases from V and 5 bases from J, with 16 bases between. CDR3 length: 15 amino acids. The germline gives CDR1 SGHTA, CDR2 FQGNSA. The CDR3 nucleotides read TGTGCCAGCAGCCCGCAGACAGGTGGCTATCAGCCCCAGCATTTT. It yields the protein CASSPQTGGYQPQHF. Based on the CDR3 plus reference TRBV7-2 and TRBJ1-5, the full variable domain is GAGVSQSPSNKVTEKGKDVELRCDPISGHTALYWYRQSLGQGLEFLIYFQGNSAPDKSGLPSDRFSAERTGGSVSTLTIQRTQQEDSAVYLCASSPQTGGYQPQHFGDGTRLSIL.

The genes are TRBV5-1 and TRBJ1-5, with unresolved D. Trimming pared 2 bases from V and 8 bases from J, leaving 2 bases between. The germline gives CDR1 SGHRS, CDR2 YFSETQ. This CDR3 spans 10 amino acids. CDR3 DNA sequence: TGCGCCAGCAGCTTCGAGCCCCAGCATTTT. Residues: CASSFEPQHF.

The chain joins TRBV7-8 to TRBJ2-7, with 8 bases identical to TRBD2. CDR1 is SGHVS, CDR2 FQNEAQ, per germline. Germline trimming cut 1 base from V and 2 bases from J; bases unmatched to any gene: 4. The CDR3 has 15 residues. CDR3 nucleotide sequence: TGTGCCAGCAGCTTAGGTACTAGCGGTACCTACGAGCAGTACTTC. It encodes CASSLGTSGTYEQYF.

This chain joins TRBV3-1 (or the pseudogene TRBV3-2) and TRBJ1-1; 7 nucleotides line up with TRBD1. The germline CDR1 and CDR2 sequences are LGHDT and YNNKEL (reference sequence). The CDR3 loop spans 15 amino acids. V shed 5 bases and J 1 base; nucleotides not matched to a gene: 7. The CDR3 sequence is CASSKPGQRNTEAFF. CDR3 DNA sequence: TGTGCCAGCAGCAAACCGGGACAGAGGAACACTGAAGCTTTCTTT.

J is TRBJ2-3 and V is TRBV5-4; D gene unclear. The CDR3 spans 15 residues. The ends were cut back, 1 base at V and 0 bases at J, with 9 bases in the middle. The germline gives CDR1 SGHNT, CDR2 YYREEE (reference sequence). CDR3 residues: CASSLYLLSTDTQYF. CDR3 sequence (DNA): TGTGCCAGCAGCTTGTACTTGCTTAGCACAGATACGCAGTATTTT.

Only a few counts were recorded for this clone. The rearrangement uses TRBV7-8 and TRBJ1-5; D gene unclear. This CDR3 comprises 12 residues. The ends were cut back, 5 bases at V and 6 bases at J, with 8 bases in the middle. CDR1 is SGHVS and CDR2 is FQNEAQ in the germline V gene. The DNA of the CDR3 is TGTGCCAGCAGCCCTTTATCTCAGCCCCAGCATTTT. It is translated as CASSPLSQPQHF.

The V gene is TRBV3-1 (or the pseudogene TRBV3-2), the J gene TRBJ1-2; D remains unclear. V was clipped by 0 bases and J by 6 bases, with 14 bases between them. CDR3 length: 15 amino acids. Germline CDR1 reads LGHDT; CDR2 reads YNNKEL (reference sequence). The CDR3 reads CASSQEASARHGYTF. The CDR3 DNA sequence: TGTGCCAGCAGCCAAGAAGCATCCGCGAGGCATGGCTACACCTTC.

The sample holds a few counts of this clone. The V gene is TRBV5-8, the J gene TRBJ2-3; 10 bases align to TRBD1. The CDR3 contains 15 residues. The V and J ends lost 3 bases and 0 bases, in that order; junction bases with no gene match: 1. CDR1 is SGHTS, CDR2 YDEGEE, per germline. In nucleotides, the CDR3 is TGTGCCAGCAGCTGGACAGGGGGTAGCACAGATACGCAGTATTTT. Translation: CASSWTGGSTDTQYF.